The rows below give T cell receptor beta chains drawn from one sample of a study of blood T cell repertoires in COVID-19. Some clones are missing from TCRdb's copy, which holds only in-frame ones; the method was immunoSEQ multiplex PCR. This repertoire shows approximately 160,000 clones, approximately 81% found once; its top ten account for around 14%. The source material was peripheral blood. Every receptor here comes from a man aged 18-30 years with active or convalescent COVID-19. CDR3s include the opening cysteine and the closing phenylalanine or tryptophan. The D gene is left open where the match is weak. Clone size is stated in some rows and not others, as once, few, many or a class when expanded.

d_call j_call clone_size v_call cdr3_nt cdr3_aa
TRBD1 TRBJ1-2 NA TRBV25-1 TGTGCCAGCAGTGACAGGGACAGGGGGATATATGGCTACACCTTC CASSDRDRGIYGYTF
TRBD1 TRBJ1-5 NA TRBV16 TGTGCCAGCAGCCAGCGGTTGACAGGGAATCAGCCCCAGCATTTT CASSQRLTGNQPQHF
TRBD1 TRBJ2-1 NA TRBV24-1 TGTGCCACCAGTCCGGGACAGGGATACAATGAGCAGTTCTTC CATSPGQGYNEQFF
NA TRBJ2-7 NA TRBV21-1 TGTGCCAGCAGCGCTCGACCGGGACTAGCGGGAGGAAAAGACTACGAGCAGTACTTC CASSARPGLAGGKDYEQYF
NA TRBJ1-2 NA TRBV7-8 TGTGCCAGCAGCTCAGGGTTAAGGGGCTACACCTTC CASSSGLRGYTF
TRBD2 TRBJ2-2 NA TRBV24-1 TGTGCCACCAGTGACCCGAGCGGGGTGAACACCGGGGAGCTGTTTTTT CATSDPSGVNTGELFF
NA TRBJ1-2 NA TRBV30 TGTGCCTGGAATCTCGGCTATGGCTACACCTTC CAWNLGYGYTF
NA TRBJ2-3 NA TRBV7-9 TGTGCCAGCAGCTTAGTGGCGGTTAGCACAGATACGCAGTATTTT CASSLVAVSTDTQYF
NA TRBJ1-4 few TRBV19 TGTGCCAGTAGCCTGGGAGGTATTGACGAAAAACTGTTTTTT CASSLGGIDEKLFF
NA TRBJ1-6 NA TRBV4-2 TGTGCCAGCAGCCCGACCGGCAGAGGCTATAATTCACCCCTCCACTTT CASSPTGRGYNSPLHF
NA TRBJ1-1 NA TRBV11-2 TGTGCCAGCAGCTTAGGGAACAGGGTAATGAACACTGAAGCTTTCTTT CASSLGNRVMNTEAFF
TRBD1 TRBJ2-4 once TRBV25-1 TGTGCCAGCAGTGCCTCCGAAGGGGGCCTAGCCAAAAACATTCAGTACTTC CASSASEGGLAKNIQYF
NA TRBJ2-1 NA TRBV19 TGTGCCAGTAGCCCTTTCTCCTACAATGAGCAGTTCTTC CASSPFSYNEQFF
NA TRBJ1-5 NA TRBV19 TGTGCCAGTAGTACCGGACAGCGTAGCAATCAGCCCCAGCATTTT CASSTGQRSNQPQHF
NA TRBJ1-4 NA TRBV30 TGTGCCTGGAGTTTCCTAGTACATGAAAAACTGTTTTTT CAWSFLVHEKLFF
NA TRBJ2-5 NA TRBV12-3/TRBV12-4 TGTGCCAGCAGTTTGTGGGCCGAAGAGACCCAGTACTTC CASSLWAEETQYF
NA TRBJ1-5 NA TRBV20-1 TGCAGTGCTATTAAGGGGTGGCCCCAGCATTTT CSAIKGWPQHF
NA TRBJ2-7 once TRBV6-2/TRBV6-3 TGTGCCAGCAGCCTCGATGAGGGAATCTTTCTCAACGAGCAGTACTTC CASSLDEGIFLNEQYF
TRBD2 TRBJ2-1 once TRBV14 TGTGCCAGCAGCAAATGGGCTACTAGCGGGGGGGCACCATACAATGAGCAGTTCTTC CASSKWATSGGAPYNEQFF
NA TRBJ2-7 NA TRBV27 TGTGCCAGCAGTTTGACGGGATACGAGCAGTACTTC CASSLTGYEQYF
TRBD1 TRBJ2-1 once TRBV15 TGTGCCACCAGCACGGGGACAGGGATAAGCCGTGAGCAGTTCTTC CATSTGTGISREQFF
TRBD1 TRBJ2-7 NA TRBV7-9 TGTGCCAGCAGCCCCCGGGGGACAGGGCCCTACGAGCAGTACTTC CASSPRGTGPYEQYF
TRBD2 TRBJ2-3 NA TRBV11-2 TGTGCCAGCAGCCCTGGACTAGCGGGGGGCGCTAGCACAGATACGCAGTATTTT CASSPGLAGGASTDTQYF
TRBD1 TRBJ1-4 NA TRBV18 TGTGCCAGCTCACCACCGCAGGGGGTGGAAAAACTGTTTTTT CASSPPQGVEKLFF
NA TRBJ1-4 NA TRBV5-1 TGCGCCAGCAGCTTACAGGCAACTAATGAAAAACTGTTTTTT CASSLQATNEKLFF
NA TRBJ2-5 NA TRBV5-5 TGTGCCAGCAGCTTGGCCGGTGCGGGGACCCAGTACTTC CASSLAGAGTQYF
NA TRBJ1-1 NA TRBV25-1 TGTGCCAGCAGCCCCGGCAGGGAAGCTTTCTTT CASSPGREAFF
TRBD1 TRBJ2-7 NA TRBV5-4 TGTGCCAGCAGCTTCGACAGGGGGCAGACCTACGAGCAGTACTTC CASSFDRGQTYEQYF
TRBD2 TRBJ2-5 once TRBV7-2 TGTGCCAGCAGCTTAAAACTAGCGGGAGAGACCCAGTACTTC CASSLKLAGETQYF
NA TRBJ2-1 NA TRBV24-1 TGTGCCACCAGTGATGCCCACACCTCGGGATACAATGAGCAGTTCTTC CATSDAHTSGYNEQFF
NA TRBJ1-1 NA TRBV4-1 TGCGCCAGCAGCCCTCGACAGGAGCTCCCGATGAACACTGAAGCTTTCTTT CASSPRQELPMNTEAFF
TRBD2 TRBJ2-7 NA TRBV30 TGTGCCTGGAGTGTATGGGGCGGGAGGCCTCCCTACGAGCAGTACTTC CAWSVWGGRPPYEQYF
NA TRBJ2-3 NA TRBV19 TGTGCCAGTAGTTTGGCACAGGGTCATAGCACAGATACGCAGTATTTT CASSLAQGHSTDTQYF
TRBD2 TRBJ2-7 NA TRBV9 TGTGCCAGCTCTCGGGGGGTCATTCGGTACGAGCAGTACTTC CASSRGVIRYEQYF
TRBD1 TRBJ1-5 NA TRBV30 TGTGCCTGGAGTATAACAGGGGAAAATCAGCCCCAGCATTTT CAWSITGENQPQHF
NA TRBJ1-2 NA TRBV15 TGTGCCACCAGCAGAGAAGGGCAGGGGCCGAGGTATGGCTACACCTTC CATSREGQGPRYGYTF
TRBD1 TRBJ2-3 NA TRBV19 TGTGCCAGTAGCGGGGGACAGGCGTCTTGGGATACGCAGTATTTT CASSGGQASWDTQYF
TRBD2 TRBJ2-3 NA TRBV18 TGTGCCAGCTCACCACTAGGGACTAGCGGACGGGGAGATACGCAGTATTTT CASSPLGTSGRGDTQYF
NA TRBJ1-2 NA TRBV6-5 TGTGCCAGCAGCCCCTCAGGGTTAGGGAACTATGGCTACACCTTC CASSPSGLGNYGYTF
TRBD2 TRBJ2-3 NA TRBV11-2 TGTGCCAGTAGCGGGGGGGCGGAAGATACGCAGTATTTT CASSGGAEDTQYF
TRBD1 TRBJ2-7 NA TRBV27 TGTGCCAGCAGTCGGGACAGCGTCTCCTACGAGCAGTACTTC CASSRDSVSYEQYF
NA TRBJ1-5 NA TRBV6-6 TGTGCCAGCAGTTATCAGGGTTATAGCAATCAGCCCCAGCATTTT CASSYQGYSNQPQHF
NA TRBJ1-2 NA TRBV28 TGTGCCAGCCGGGACATTACTAACTATGGCTACACCTTC CASRDITNYGYTF
NA TRBJ2-2 NA TRBV6-5 TGTGCCAGCTCTCAGTCAGGGTTGGTCAGCGGGGAGCTGTTTTTT CASSQSGLVSGELFF
NA TRBJ2-2 NA TRBV9 TGTGCCAGCAGCCCCCAGTTGGGGGAGCTGTTTTTT CASSPQLGELFF
NA TRBJ2-7 NA TRBV6-2/TRBV6-3 TGTGCCAGCAGTTACTCGGTGGAGAGCTCCTACGAGCAGTACTTC CASSYSVESSYEQYF
TRBD1 TRBJ1-3 NA TRBV9 TGTGCCAGCAGCGTAGCCAAGACAGGGGGCATAAACACCATATATTTT CASSVAKTGGINTIYF
TRBD1 TRBJ2-1 once TRBV5-1 TGCGCCAGCAGCAGGACAGGGGGCGATGAGCAGTTCTTC CASSRTGGDEQFF
TRBD1 TRBJ1-4 NA TRBV19 TGTGCCAGTAGTACAACAGGGGGCTTGAATGAAAAACTGTTTTTT CASSTTGGLNEKLFF
NA TRBJ2-7 NA TRBV7-8 TGTGCCAGCAGCCTTTCGGGCGAGCAGTACTTC CASSLSGEQYF
TRBD1 TRBJ1-2 NA TRBV7-8 TGTGCCAGCAAAGCCGGACAGGGCTATGGCTACACCTTC CASKAGQGYGYTF
NA TRBJ1-3 NA TRBV5-1 TGCGCCAGCAGGGGCCATGGTTCACCAGGAAACACCATATATTTT CASRGHGSPGNTIYF
TRBD1 TRBJ1-3 few TRBV5-1 TGCGCCAGCAGCTTGGGATACAGGGGGACTGGAAACACCATATATTTT CASSLGYRGTGNTIYF
TRBD2 TRBJ2-3 NA TRBV3-1/TRBV3-2 TGTGCCAGCAGCCGTAGCGGGGGGGCCGTAGATACGCAGTATTTT CASSRSGGAVDTQYF
TRBD1 TRBJ1-5 NA TRBV2 TGTGCCAGCAGGGGACAGCCTAATCAGCCCCAGCATTTT CASRGQPNQPQHF
TRBD2 TRBJ2-5 NA TRBV6-6 TGTGCCAGCAGTTACTCCGATCTAGCGGGAGGGCCGATGCAGTACTTC CASSYSDLAGGPMQYF
TRBD1 TRBJ1-2 NA TRBV9 TGTGCCAGCAGCGTCGAGGACAGGGCGCTTGATGGCTACACCTTC CASSVEDRALDGYTF